Below are 25 T cell receptor beta chains sequenced from a single sample in a study of cytomegalovirus exposure and HLA in healthy donors. 60 Vbeta and 13 Jbeta primers were used in PCR. Sequencing used immunoSEQ multiplex PCR; TCRdb keeps in-frame clones, though not all of them. The repertoire has hundreds of thousands of clones, roughly 81% of them found once; the top ten carry about 0.22%. The sequencing input was PBMCs. These receptors were collected from a girl aged 2-9 years in good health and CMV-seronegative.

The chain is built from TRBV9 and TRBJ1-1; TRBD1 matches at 7 bases. The CDR3 covers 15 residues. Germline V gives CDR1 SGDLS, CDR2 YYNGEE. V was pared by 4 bases and J by 8 bases, with 14 bases of the junction left unmatched. The CDR3 DNA reads TGTGCCAGCAGCCCGTCAATGCTCCACAGGGGAGAAGCTTTCTTT. It is translated as CASSPSMLHRGEAFF.

The chain carries TRBV30 and TRBJ1-2; 8 bases agree with TRBD1. With 3 bases clipped from V and 6 bases from J, the junction kept 6 bases outside the gene matches. CDR1 is GTSNPN, CDR2 SVGIG, per germline (reference sequence). This CDR3 comprises 13 residues. CDR3 in DNA: TGTGCCTGGAGGAAGGACAGGGTCCATGGCTACACCTTC. Protein: CAWRKDRVHGYTF. Variable domain in full (rest from reference TRBV30 and TRBJ1-2): SQTIHQWPATLVQPVGSPLSLECTVEGTSNPNLYWYRQAAGRGLQLLFYSVGIGQISSEVPQNLSASRPQDRQFILSSKKLLLSDSGFYLCAWRKDRVHGYTFGSGTRLTVV.

This chain uses TRBV6-1 with TRBJ2-7, with D perhaps matching TRBD1 (6 bases). The CDR3 consists of 14 residues. The germline gives CDR1 MNHNS, CDR2 SASEGT. V was clipped by 8 bases and J by 6 bases, with 20 bases between them. CDR3 protein: CASAVGTKGIEQYF. The CDR3 nucleotides read TGTGCCAGCGCGGTAGGGACAAAAGGGATCGAGCAGTACTTC.

The genes are TRBV11-2 and TRBJ2-7; D call uncertain. CDR1 is SGHAT, CDR2 FQNNGV, per germline. The CDR3 spans 13 residues. V lost 1 base and J 3 bases, leaving 7 bases between the germline ends. The CDR3 nucleotides read TGTGCCAGCAGCTTAGGAACATACTACGAGCAGTACTTC. Translating it yields CASSLGTYYEQYF.

A single count supports this clone. This chain links TRBV11-2 with TRBJ2-5; 8 bases line up with TRBD1. Trimming at V came to 1 base and at J to 4 bases, leaving 11 bases not matched to a gene. Germline V gene sequence: CDR1 SGHAT, CDR2 FQNNGV. CDR3 length equals 17 residues. CDR3 in amino acids: CASSLVRGRVIGETQYF. The CDR3 DNA reads TGTGCCAGCAGCTTAGTCAGGGGGCGCGTAATTGGAGAGACCCAGTACTTC.

The V call is TRBV29-1, the J call TRBJ2-1, with 15 nucleotides matching TRBD2. Germline trimming cut 6 bases from V and 7 bases from J; bases unmatched to any gene: 16. CDR1 is SQVTM, CDR2 ANQGSEA, per germline. The length of the CDR3 is 18 residues. CDR3 amino acids: CSVGLAGGRRPVLNEQFF. CDR3 sequence (DNA): TGCAGCGTGGGACTAGCGGGGGGCCGACGTCCAGTTTTAAATGAGCAGTTCTTC.

V gene TRBV6-6 combines with J gene TRBJ2-5, with TRBD2 matching 8 bases. The J call may be wrong; the DNA end is better matched by TRBJ2-7. CDR1 is MNHNY and CDR2 is SVGAGI in the germline V gene (reference sequence). The CDR3 sequence is 16 residues long. The CDR3 region is CASRREREREPYEQYF. DNA of the CDR3: TGTGCCAGCAGACGTGAGCGGGAGAGGGAACCCTACGAGCAGTACTTC.

This clone was found a few times. The rearrangement links TRBV7-9 to TRBJ1-1; D is possibly TRBD1 (5 bases). The length of the CDR3 is 13 residues. The ends were cut back, 7 bases at V and 5 bases at J, with 14 bases in the middle. Germline loops: CDR1 SEHNR, CDR2 FQNEAQ (reference sequence). CDR3 sequence: CASMETVFTEAFF. The CDR3 DNA sequence: TGTGCCAGCATGGAGACAGTTTTTACTGAAGCTTTCTTT.

There are a few counts of this clone. The V gene is TRBV10-1, the J gene TRBJ2-3; 8 bases match TRBD2. Looked up from germline, CDR1 is WNHNN and CDR2 is SYGVQD (reference sequence). After removal of 3 bases from V and 6 bases from J, the junction contained 8 bases not matched to a gene. The CDR3 loop spans 15 amino acids. As DNA, the CDR3 is TGCGCCAGCAGTGACGGCGGGAGGCCGGGGGATACGCAGTATTTT. It yields the protein CASSDGGRPGDTQYF.

The chain employs TRBV15 and TRBJ1-2; the match to TRBD1 covers 10 bases. CDR1 LNHNV and CDR2 YYDKDF come from the germline V gene (reference sequence). With V trimmed by 5 bases and J by 4 bases, 13 bases remained unmatched. CDR3 size: 17 residues. This chain's CDR3 is CATSPGGGQGSSYGYTF. CDR3 bases: TGTGCCACCAGCCCTGGGGGGGGACAGGGGTCTTCCTATGGCTACACCTTC.

The V call is TRBV9, the J call TRBJ1-2; TRBD1 matches 9 bases. The J segment lost 0 bases and the V segment lost 3 bases, leaving 3 bases of the junction unmatched. The V gene's germline CDR1 is SGDLS and CDR2 YYNGEE. This CDR3 is built from 15 residues. CDR3 sequence reads: CASSADRGANYGYTF. CDR3 coding DNA: TGTGCCAGCAGCGCCGACAGGGGGGCTAACTATGGCTACACCTTC.

This chain joins TRBV6-1 and TRBJ1-2; 10 bases line up with TRBD1. The CDR3 is made up of 17 amino acids. Germline-derived CDR1 and CDR2 are MNHNS and SASEGT. Trimming at V came to 3 bases and at J to 5 bases, leaving 12 bases not matched to a gene. The CDR3 reads CASSDGTGDFAWYGYTF. The DNA for the CDR3 is TGTGCCAGCAGTGATGGGACAGGGGACTTCGCTTGGTATGGCTACACCTTC.

The V gene is TRBV6-6, the J gene TRBJ2-6, with D maybe TRBD2 (6 bases). The germline V and J ends were trimmed by 6 bases and 9 bases, with 21 bases remaining between them. The CDR3 has 16 residues. From germline, CDR1 is MNHNY and CDR2 SVGAGI (reference sequence). As DNA, the CDR3 is TGTGCCAGCAGCTTCAAGTGGGAGGCAGGTAGCAACGTCCTGACTTTC. Amino acid sequence: CASSFKWEAGSNVLTF.

This chain joins TRBV5-1 and TRBJ2-7, with 8 nucleotides matching TRBD1. The CDR3 covers 17 residues. CDR1 is SGHRS and CDR2 is YFSETQ in the germline V gene. The trim removed 3 bases at V and 2 bases at J, leaving 13 bases unmatched. DNA for the CDR3: TGCGCCAGCAGCTCCTCCGTCCCAGGGACAGGACCCTACGAGCAGTACTTC. This encodes CASSSSVPGTGPYEQYF.

This chain links TRBV7-9 with TRBJ2-7; D call uncertain. Germline assignment: CDR1 SEHNR and CDR2 FQNEAQ (reference sequence). The CDR3 runs 11 residues. Trimming cost V 4 bases and J 6 bases, with 7 bases left between them. The CDR3 coding sequence is TGTGCCAGCAGCTACACGGGCGAGCAGTACTTC. Protein sequence: CASSYTGEQYF.

In its sample, this clone was seen once. The chain is built from TRBV30 and TRBJ1-6; weak D call: TRBD1 (5 bases). Germline V gene lookup returns CDR1 GTSNPN and CDR2 SVGIG (reference sequence). Trimming cost V 3 bases and J 6 bases, with 9 bases left between them. This CDR3 is built from 13 residues. The CDR3 DNA sequence: TGTGCCTGGAGAGGCCAGGGTAATTCACCCCTCCACTTT. It encodes CAWRGQGNSPLHF. Supplemented by reference TRBV30 and TRBJ1-6, the full variable domain reads SQTIHQWPATLVQPVGSPLSLECTVEGTSNPNLYWYRQAAGRGLQLLFYSVGIGQISSEVPQNLSASRPQDRQFILSSKKLLLSDSGFYLCAWRGQGNSPLHFGNGTRLTVT.

The chain couples TRBV5-8 to TRBJ1-1; D may be TRBD1 (5 bases). Trimming took off 1 base at V and 6 bases at J, with 13 bases between the two ends. This CDR3 has 14 amino acids. Germline V gene lookup returns CDR1 SGHTS and CDR2 YDEGEE. CDR3 nucleotides: TGTGCCAGCAGCTTGTGGGGGGGAAGGGCTGAAGCTTTCTTT. Its translation is CASSLWGGRAEAFF. Together with reference TRBV5-8 and TRBJ1-1, the CDR3 gives the full variable domain: EAGVTQSPTHLIKTRGQQATLRCSPISGHTSVYWYQQALGLGLQFLLWYDEGEERNRGNFPPRFSGRQFPNYSSELNVNALELEDSALYLCASSLWGGRAEAFFGQGTRLTVV.

The gene calls are TRBV7-9 and TRBJ1-2, with D tentatively TRBD1 (6 bases). V lost 0 bases, J lost 3 bases, and 11 bases lay in between. The germline V gene has CDR1 SEHNR and CDR2 FQNEAQ (reference sequence). CDR3 length: 15 amino acids. CDR3 sequence (DNA): TGTGCCAGCAGCTTAGCGGCAGGGGCGGACTATGGCTACACCTTC. Protein: CASSLAAGADYGYTF.

The chain uses TRBV7-3 and TRBJ2-3, with D uncertain. The CDR3 has 13 residues. The V and J ends lost 5 bases and 1 base respectively, with 7 bases between them. The V gene's germline CDR1 is SGHTA and CDR2 FQGTGA. CDR3 bases: TGTGCCAGCAGCCCGGTACGCACAGATACGCAGTATTTT. Encoded protein: CASSPVRTDTQYF.

The chain combines TRBV6-6 with TRBJ2-5; D gene unclear. The CDR3 spans 11 residues. Germline V lookup: CDR1 MNHNY, CDR2 SVGAGI (reference sequence). V shed 10 bases and J shed 4 bases, with 10 bases lying between them. In DNA form, the CDR3 reads TGTGCCACCCGGGTGGGAGAGACCCAGTACTTC. This gives the protein CATRVGETQYF.

This clone was recorded once. The CDR3 reads CASSVGVDSPLHF. The DNA for the CDR3 is TGTGCCAGTAGTGTAGGAGTCGATTCACCCCTCCACTTT. The V call is TRBV19, the J call TRBJ1-6; D is unclear. The V and J ends lost 5 bases and 8 bases respectively, with 10 bases between them. There are 13 residues in the CDR3. Per the germline V gene, CDR1 is LNHDA and CDR2 is SQIVND (reference sequence). The whole variable domain, remainder taken from reference TRBV19 and TRBJ1-6, is DGGITQSPKYLFRKEGQNVTLSCEQNLNHDAMYWYRQDPGQGLRLIYYSQIVNDFQKGDIAEGYSVSREKKESFPLTVTSAQKNPTAFYLCASSVGVDSPLHFGNGTRLTVT.

This chain joins TRBV9 and TRBJ1-2, with TRBD1 matching 9 bases. Germline-derived CDR1 and CDR2 are SGDLS and YYNGEE. This CDR3 region has 19 residues. J gave up 3 bases and V 4 bases, and 19 bases lay outside the gene matches. The CDR3 is CASSFYPGTGSKGDYGYTF. CDR3 DNA sequence: TGTGCCAGCAGCTTCTACCCCGGGACAGGGAGTAAGGGGGACTATGGCTACACCTTC.

The genes are TRBV7-3 and TRBJ2-2; 8 bases match TRBD2. Germline V lookup: CDR1 SGHTA, CDR2 FQGTGA. V gave up 5 bases and J gave up 6 bases; unmatched junction bases: 8. This CDR3 comprises 15 residues. CDR3 coding DNA: TGTGCCAGCAGCCTCTTGTCGGGGGGGCCCGGGGAGCTGTTTTTT. Amino acids: CASSLLSGGPGELFF.

The sample holds one count of this clone. The V and J genes are TRBV14 and TRBJ1-3; 8 bases line up with TRBD1. There are 19 residues in the CDR3. Trimming removed 0 bases from V and 3 bases from J; junction bases left unmatched: 13. Germline V CDR1 and CDR2: SGHDN, FVKESK. CDR3 residues: CASSQEQDTKTGDGNTIYF. The CDR3 DNA reads TGTGCCAGCAGCCAAGAGCAGGACACTAAGACAGGGGATGGAAACACCATATATTTT.

J is TRBJ2-7 and V is TRBV5-1; D remains ambiguous. The CDR3 consists of 14 residues. Germline CDR1 SGHRS, CDR2 YFSETQ. V shed 1 base and J shed 2 bases, with 10 bases lying between them. The CDR3 DNA follows: TGCGCCAGCAGCTTGCCCGGTGGTGCCTACGAGCAGTACTTC. This translates into CASSLPGGAYEQYF.